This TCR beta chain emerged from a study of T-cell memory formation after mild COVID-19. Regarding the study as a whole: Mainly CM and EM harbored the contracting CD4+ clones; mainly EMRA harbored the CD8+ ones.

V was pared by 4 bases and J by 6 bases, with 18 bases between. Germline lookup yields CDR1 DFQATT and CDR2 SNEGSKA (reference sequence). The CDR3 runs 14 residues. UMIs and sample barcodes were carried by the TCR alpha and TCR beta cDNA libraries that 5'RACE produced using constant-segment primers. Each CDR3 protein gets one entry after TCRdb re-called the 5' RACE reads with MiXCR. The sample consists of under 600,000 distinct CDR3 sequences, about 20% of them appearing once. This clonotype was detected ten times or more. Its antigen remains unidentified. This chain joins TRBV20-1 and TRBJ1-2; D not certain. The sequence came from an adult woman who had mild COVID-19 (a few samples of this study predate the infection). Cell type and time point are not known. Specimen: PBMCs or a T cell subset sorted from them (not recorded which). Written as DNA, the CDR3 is TGCAGTGCTACGCGGGCAGGTCCGAGAGATGGCTACACCTTC. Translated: CSATRAGPRDGYTF.